The clone carrying this TCR beta chain has a handful of counts. Its cognate antigen is unknown. This sample was included in a study of CD8+ T cells in alopecia areata. The wider study: The drug, oral tofacitinib, was given to treated patients at 5 to 10 mg twice daily. A 6-month off-drug phase came after tofacitinib, which had lasted 6 to 18 months.

The CDR3 extends over 14 amino acids. V lost 2 bases, J lost 3 bases, and 10 bases lay in between. Germline V gene sequence: CDR1 KGHSH, CDR2 LQKENI. General observations from the study: Sequences from scalp samples also cover resident alphabeta T cells of normal skin. Clonality exceeded that of normal scalp in lesional scalp, most notably in alopecia totalis/universalis.

Isolated RNA was reverse transcribed into cDNA used as the sequencing template. Measured with immunoSEQ multiplex PCR; TCRdb has only the in-frame clones, and not every one. Among roughly 130,000 clones listed, over 50% were seen once. Sequencing was performed on CD4+ T cells sorted from blood, taken at week 0. The chain is built from TRBV18 and TRBJ1-1, with a possible D match to TRBD1 (6 bases). The TCR was taken from a human donor with alopecia areata. CDR3 loop: CASSPSGGYTEAFF. CDR3 bases: TGTGCCAGCTCACCATCGGGGGGCTACACTGAAGCTTTCTTT.